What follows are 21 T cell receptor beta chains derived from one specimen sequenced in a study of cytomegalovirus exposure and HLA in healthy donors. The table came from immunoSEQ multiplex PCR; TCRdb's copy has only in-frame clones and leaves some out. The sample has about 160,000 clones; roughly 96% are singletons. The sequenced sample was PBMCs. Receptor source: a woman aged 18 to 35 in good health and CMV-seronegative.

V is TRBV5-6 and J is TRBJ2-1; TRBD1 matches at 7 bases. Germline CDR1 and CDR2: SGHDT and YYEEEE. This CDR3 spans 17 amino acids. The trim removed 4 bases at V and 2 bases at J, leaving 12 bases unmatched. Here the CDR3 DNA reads TGTGCCAGCAGCCCAGTAGGGGGACAGCAAACCTACAATGAGCAGTTCTTC. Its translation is CASSPVGGQQTYNEQFF.

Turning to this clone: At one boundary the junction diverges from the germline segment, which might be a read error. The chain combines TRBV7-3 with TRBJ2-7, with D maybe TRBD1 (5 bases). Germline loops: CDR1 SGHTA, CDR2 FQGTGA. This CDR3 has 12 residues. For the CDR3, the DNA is TGCGCAGACTGGGGCTCGTCCTACGAGCAGTACTTC. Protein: CADWGSSYEQYF.

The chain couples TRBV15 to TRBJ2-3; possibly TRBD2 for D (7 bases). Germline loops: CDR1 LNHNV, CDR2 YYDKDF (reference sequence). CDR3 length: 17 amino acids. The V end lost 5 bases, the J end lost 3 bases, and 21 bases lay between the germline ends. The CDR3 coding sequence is TGTGCCACCAGCGATGACTCGGTGGGGGGGCTGACAGATACGCAGTATTTT. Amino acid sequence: CATSDDSVGGLTDTQYF.

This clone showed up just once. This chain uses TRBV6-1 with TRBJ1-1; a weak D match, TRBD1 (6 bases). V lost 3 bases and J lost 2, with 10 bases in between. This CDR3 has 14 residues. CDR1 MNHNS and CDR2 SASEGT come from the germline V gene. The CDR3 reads CASSDRGANTEAFF. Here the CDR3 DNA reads TGTGCCAGCAGTGACAGGGGAGCAAACACTGAAGCTTTCTTT.

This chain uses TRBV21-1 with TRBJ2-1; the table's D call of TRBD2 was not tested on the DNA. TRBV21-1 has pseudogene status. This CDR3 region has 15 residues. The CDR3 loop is CASSFVARSNNEQFF. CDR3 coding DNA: TGTGCCAGCAGCTTCGTAGCGAGGTCTAACAATGAGCAGTTCTTC.

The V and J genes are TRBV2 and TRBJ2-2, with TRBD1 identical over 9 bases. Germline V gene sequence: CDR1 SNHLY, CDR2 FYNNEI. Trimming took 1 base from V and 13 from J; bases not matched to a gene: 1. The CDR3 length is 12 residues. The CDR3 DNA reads TGTGCCAGCAGTGAAGTGGACAGGGGGCTGTTTTTT. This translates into CASSEVDRGLFF.

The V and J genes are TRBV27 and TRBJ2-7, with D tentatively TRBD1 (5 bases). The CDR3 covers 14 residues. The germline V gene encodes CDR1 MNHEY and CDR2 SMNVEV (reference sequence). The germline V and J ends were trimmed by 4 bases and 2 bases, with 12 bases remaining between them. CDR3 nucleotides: TGTGCCAGCAGTTACCGGCAGGGCGCCTACGAGCAGTACTTC. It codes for CASSYRQGAYEQYF.

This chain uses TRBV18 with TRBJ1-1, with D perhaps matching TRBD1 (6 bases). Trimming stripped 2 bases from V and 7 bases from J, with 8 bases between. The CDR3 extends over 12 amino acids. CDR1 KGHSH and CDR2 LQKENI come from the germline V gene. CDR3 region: CASSPGGGEAFF. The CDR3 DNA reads TGTGCCAGCTCACCAGGGGGCGGTGAAGCTTTCTTT.

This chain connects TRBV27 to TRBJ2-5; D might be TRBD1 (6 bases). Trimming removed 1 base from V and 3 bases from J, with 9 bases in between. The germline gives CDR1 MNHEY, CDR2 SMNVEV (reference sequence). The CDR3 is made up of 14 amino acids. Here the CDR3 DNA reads TGTGCCAGCAGTTTATTGGGGGCCGAAGAGACCCAGTACTTC. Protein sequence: CASSLLGAEETQYF.

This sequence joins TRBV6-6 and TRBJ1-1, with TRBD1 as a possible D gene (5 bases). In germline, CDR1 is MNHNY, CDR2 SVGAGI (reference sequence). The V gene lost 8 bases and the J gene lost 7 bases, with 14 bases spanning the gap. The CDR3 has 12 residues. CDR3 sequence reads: CASYQRGDEAFF. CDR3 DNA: TGTGCCAGCTACCAACGGGGGGATGAAGCTTTCTTT.

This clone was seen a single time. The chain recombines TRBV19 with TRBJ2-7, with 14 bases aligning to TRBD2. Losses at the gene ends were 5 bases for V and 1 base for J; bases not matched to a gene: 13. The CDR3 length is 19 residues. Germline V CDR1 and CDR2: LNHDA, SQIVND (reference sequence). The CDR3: CASSLRLAGGPVISYEQYF. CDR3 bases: TGTGCCAGTAGTCTCAGACTAGCGGGGGGGCCGGTTATTTCCTACGAGCAGTACTTC.

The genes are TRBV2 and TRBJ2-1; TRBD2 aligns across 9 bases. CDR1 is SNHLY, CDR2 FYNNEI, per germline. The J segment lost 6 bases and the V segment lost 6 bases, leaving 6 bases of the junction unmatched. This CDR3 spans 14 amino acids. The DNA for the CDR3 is TGTGCCAGCAGGACGGGACTAGCTCCCAATGAGCAGTTCTTC. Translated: CASRTGLAPNEQFF. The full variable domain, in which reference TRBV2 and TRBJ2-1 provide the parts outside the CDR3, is EPEVTQTPSHQVTQMGQEVILRCVPISNHLYFYWYRQILGQKVEFLVSFYNNEISEKSEIFDDQFSVERPDGSNFTLKIRSTKLEDSAMYFCASRTGLAPNEQFFGPGTRLTVL.

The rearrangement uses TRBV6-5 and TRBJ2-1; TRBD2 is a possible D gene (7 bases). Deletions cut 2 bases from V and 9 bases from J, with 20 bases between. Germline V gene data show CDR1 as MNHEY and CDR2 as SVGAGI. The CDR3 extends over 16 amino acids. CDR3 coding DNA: TGTGCCAGCAGTTACAGGGGGGGGGCAGAGTTCGGTGAGCAGTTCTTC. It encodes CASSYRGGAEFGEQFF.

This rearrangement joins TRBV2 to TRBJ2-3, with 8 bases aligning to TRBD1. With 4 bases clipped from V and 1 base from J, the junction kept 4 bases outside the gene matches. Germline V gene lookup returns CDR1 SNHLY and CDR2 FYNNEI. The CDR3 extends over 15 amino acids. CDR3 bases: TGTGCCAGCAGTGGGGAGACAGGGGGCACAGATACGCAGTATTTT. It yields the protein CASSGETGGTDTQYF.

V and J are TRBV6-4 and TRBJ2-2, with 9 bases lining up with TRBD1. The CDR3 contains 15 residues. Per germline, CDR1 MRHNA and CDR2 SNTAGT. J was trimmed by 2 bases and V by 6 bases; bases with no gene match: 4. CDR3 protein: CASRSDRGNTGELFF. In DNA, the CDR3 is TGTGCCAGCAGATCGGACAGGGGTAACACCGGGGAGCTGTTTTTT.

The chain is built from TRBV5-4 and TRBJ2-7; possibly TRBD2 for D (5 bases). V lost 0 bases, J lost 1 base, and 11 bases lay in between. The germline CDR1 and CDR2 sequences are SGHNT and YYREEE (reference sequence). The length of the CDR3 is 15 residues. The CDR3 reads CASSLGGDASYEQYF. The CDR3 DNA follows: TGTGCCAGCAGCTTGGGGGGAGACGCGTCCTACGAGCAGTACTTC. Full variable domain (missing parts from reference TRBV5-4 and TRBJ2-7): ETGVTQSPTHLIKTRGQQVTLRCSSQSGHNTVSWYQQALGQGPQFIFQYYREEENGRGNFPPRFSGLQFPNYSSELNVNALELDDSALYLCASSLGGDASYEQYFGPGTRLTVT.

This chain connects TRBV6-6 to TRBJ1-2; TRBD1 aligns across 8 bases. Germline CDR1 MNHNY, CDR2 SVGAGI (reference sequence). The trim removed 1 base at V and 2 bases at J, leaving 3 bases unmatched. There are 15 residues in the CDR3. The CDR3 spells CASSYFTGGNYGYTF. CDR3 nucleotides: TGTGCCAGCAGTTACTTCACAGGGGGGAACTATGGCTACACCTTC.

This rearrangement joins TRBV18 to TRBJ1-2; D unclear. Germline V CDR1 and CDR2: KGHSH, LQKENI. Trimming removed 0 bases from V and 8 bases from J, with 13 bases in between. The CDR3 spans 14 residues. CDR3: CASSPPETGVGYTF. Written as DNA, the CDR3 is TGTGCCAGCTCACCACCGGAGACTGGTGTGGGCTACACCTTC.

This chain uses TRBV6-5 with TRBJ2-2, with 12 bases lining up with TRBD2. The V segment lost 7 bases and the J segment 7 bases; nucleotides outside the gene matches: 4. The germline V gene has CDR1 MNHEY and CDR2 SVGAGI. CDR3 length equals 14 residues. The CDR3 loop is CASKRTSGDGELFF. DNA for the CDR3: TGTGCCAGCAAACGGACTAGCGGGGACGGGGAGCTGTTTTTT.

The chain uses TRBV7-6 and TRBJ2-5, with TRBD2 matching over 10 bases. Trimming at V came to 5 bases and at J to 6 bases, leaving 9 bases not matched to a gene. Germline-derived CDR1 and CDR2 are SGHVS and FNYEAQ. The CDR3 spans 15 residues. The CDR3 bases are TGTGCCAGCAGCCCTCTAGCGGGGGATCCGAAGACCCAGTACTTC. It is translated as CASSPLAGDPKTQYF.

In DNA form, the CDR3 reads TGTGCCACCAGCAGTAGACACCAGGACACTGAAGCTTTCTTT. Its protein product is CATSSRHQDTEAFF. V gene TRBV15 combines with J gene TRBJ1-1; D is uncertain. Trimming took 3 bases from V and 3 from J, leaving 11 bases between them. Germline V gene sequence: CDR1 LNHNV, CDR2 YYDKDF (reference sequence). This CDR3 has 14 amino acids.